The rows below give T cell receptor beta chains drawn from one sample of a study of blood T cell repertoires in COVID-19. Data came from immunoSEQ multiplex PCR; TCRdb stores just in-frame clones and leaves some out. The data show 150,000 to 180,000 clones, approximately 82% seen once. The material sequenced was peripheral blood. The origin of the receptors is a woman between 45 and 60 years old with acute or convalescent COVID-19. CDR3s include the opening cysteine and the closing phenylalanine or tryptophan. Fields, in order: D gene, V gene, clone size, J gene, CDR3 protein, CDR3 DNA. The D gene is left open where the match is weak. Clone size is not always given. Where it is, it says once, few, many or a class for expanded clones.

>TRBD2|TRBV7-8|NA|TRBJ2-7
CASSPGASGGSYEQYF
TGTGCCAGCAGCCCTGGGGCTAGCGGGGGGTCCTACGAGCAGTACTTC
>TRBD2|TRBV6-5|few|TRBJ2-2
CASRTPGLGTGELFF
TGTGCCAGCAGGACTCCGGGACTAGGAACCGGGGAGCTGTTTTTT
>TRBD1|TRBV24-1|NA|TRBJ1-2
CATSDPGTGGFRGYTF
TGTGCCACCAGTGACCCCGGGACAGGGGGCTTCCGGGGCTACACCTTC
>NA|TRBV7-9|NA|TRBJ1-1
CASSTETPLNTEAFF
TGTGCCAGCAGCACCGAGACACCACTGAACACTGAAGCTTTCTTT
>NA|TRBV7-2|NA|TRBJ2-3
CASSLLGGVTDTQYF
TGTGCCAGCAGCTTACTCGGGGGAGTAACAGATACGCAGTATTTT
>NA|TRBV3-1/TRBV3-2|NA|TRBJ2-5
CASRLHQGKETQYF
TGTGCCAGCAGACTACACCAGGGAAAAGAGACCCAGTACTTC
>TRBD1|TRBV5-6|NA|TRBJ2-7
CASSWDRDYEQYF
TGTGCCAGCAGTTGGGACAGGGACTACGAGCAGTACTTC
>NA|TRBV30|NA|TRBJ2-2
CAWNLGQNTGELFF
TGTGCCTGGAACCTGGGACAGAACACCGGGGAGCTGTTTTTT
>TRBD1|TRBV5-1|NA|TRBJ2-1
CASSFSGTGLAIVANEQFF
TGCGCCAGCAGCTTCTCCGGGACAGGGCTTGCTATAGTGGCCAATGAGCAGTTCTTC
>TRBD2|TRBV7-2|NA|TRBJ2-5
CASSSERGRGLETQYF
TGTGCCAGCAGCTCGGAGCGGGGGAGGGGTCTAGAGACCCAGTACTTC
>TRBD2|TRBV7-2|once|TRBJ2-1
CASSLPRLPSGRNEQFF
TGTGCCAGCAGCTTACCGCGTTTACCCAGCGGGAGAAATGAGCAGTTCTTC
>TRBD2|TRBV19|NA|TRBJ2-3
CAIPMGLLTQYF
TGTGCCATCCCGATGGGACTACTTACGCAGTATTTT
>NA|TRBV4-3|once|TRBJ2-3
CASSQAPHVSGADTQYF
TGCGCCAGCAGCCAAGCGCCACATGTCTCGGGGGCAGATACGCAGTATTTT
>NA|TRBV7-2|NA|TRBJ1-2
CASSLGRTAYGYTF
TGTGCCAGCAGCTTAGGCAGGACAGCCTATGGCTACACCTTC
>NA|TRBV4-1|NA|TRBJ2-2
CASSQVGAGRNTGELFF
TGCGCCAGCAGCCAAGTCGGCGCGGGTCGAAACACCGGGGAGCTGTTTTTT
>TRBD1|TRBV9|NA|TRBJ2-3
CASSSRRGQGALQYF
TGTGCCAGCAGCTCTAGGCGGGGACAGGGGGCTTTGCAGTATTTT
>NA|TRBV29-1|NA|TRBJ2-2
CSVLDAIAYTGELFF
TGCAGCGTCCTTGACGCCATAGCGTACACCGGGGAGCTGTTTTTT
>NA|TRBV7-2|NA|TRBJ2-1
CASSPETFPYNEQFF
TGTGCCAGCAGTCCGGAGACTTTTCCCTACAATGAGCAGTTCTTC
>TRBD1|TRBV7-9|NA|TRBJ1-1
CASSSRPTGGVEAFF
TGTGCCAGCAGCTCCCGTCCTACAGGGGGAGTCGAAGCTTTCTTT
>TRBD2|TRBV7-2|NA|TRBJ2-5
CASSISAGERETQYF
TGTGCCAGCAGCATTTCAGCGGGGGAGAGGGAGACCCAGTACTTC
>NA|TRBV4-3|once|TRBJ2-2
CASSQERTSNTGELFF
TGCGCCAGCAGCCAAGAACGGACATCCAACACCGGGGAGCTGTTTTTT
>TRBD2|TRBV6-2/TRBV6-3|few|TRBJ2-7
CASSDGTSGSQPRYF
TGTGCCAGCAGTGACGGGACTAGCGGGTCCCAACCTAGGTACTTC
>NA|TRBV5-5|NA|TRBJ2-7
CASSLGPRGGEQYF
TGTGCCAGCAGCTTGGGACCCCGAGGGGGCGAGCAGTACTTC
>TRBD1|TRBV28|NA|TRBJ1-3
CASSWAGGAGGNTIYF
TGTGCCAGCAGTTGGGCAGGGGGCGCTGGGGGAAACACCATATATTTT
>NA|TRBV27|few|TRBJ1-4
CASSFRLLEKLFF
TGTGCCAGCAGTTTCCGACTCCTTGAAAAACTGTTTTTT
>NA|TRBV2|NA|TRBJ2-1
CASSVLQGSNEQFF
TGTGCCAGCAGTGTCCTACAGGGATCCAATGAGCAGTTCTTC
>NA|TRBV19|NA|TRBJ2-2
CASRSGLLTGELFF
TGTGCCAGTCGAAGCGGGCTTCTCACCGGGGAGCTGTTTTTT
>NA|TRBV10-3|NA|TRBJ2-1
CATKGEAGSSSYNEQFF
TGTGCCACCAAAGGAGAAGCGGGCAGTAGCTCCTACAATGAGCAGTTCTTC
>NA|TRBV25-1|once|TRBJ1-4
CASSEGAQGYEKLFF
TGTGCCAGCAGTGAAGGAGCACAGGGTTATGAAAAACTGTTTTTT
>TRBD1|TRBV4-3|NA|TRBJ2-2
CASSLGQGHTGELFF
TGCGCCAGCAGCCTAGGACAGGGGCACACCGGGGAGCTGTTTTTT
>NA|TRBV2|few|TRBJ2-1
CASSVERDNYNEQFF
TGTGCCAGCAGTGTGGAGCGGGACAATTACAATGAGCAGTTCTTC
>TRBD1|TRBV29-1|NA|TRBJ2-1
CSVDTDRGFGNEQFF
TGCAGCGTGGATACCGACAGGGGGTTTGGCAATGAGCAGTTCTTC
>TRBD2|TRBV30|NA|TRBJ2-7
CAWKVGWTSGAVYEQYF
TGTGCCTGGAAGGTCGGGTGGACTAGCGGAGCGGTTTACGAGCAGTACTTC
>TRBD1|TRBV28|once|TRBJ2-1
CASTPGGESSYNEQFF
TGTGCCAGCACCCCAGGGGGAGAGAGCTCCTACAATGAGCAGTTCTTC
>TRBD2|TRBV29-1|NA|TRBJ2-2
CSARGTSGSFPGELFF
TGCAGCGCCAGAGGGACTAGCGGGAGTTTTCCCGGGGAGCTGTTTTTT
>TRBD1|TRBV19|NA|TRBJ1-2
CASNMDRNYGYTF
TGTGCCAGTAACATGGACAGGAACTATGGCTACACCTTC
>NA|TRBV4-2|once|TRBJ1-6
CASSQEPQGPYNNSPLHF
TGTGCCAGCAGCCAAGAACCCCAGGGGCCATATAATAATTCACCCCTCCACTTT
>NA|TRBV29-1|NA|TRBJ1-5
CSARTASNQPQHF
TGCAGCGCGCGGACAGCTAGCAATCAGCCCCAGCATTTT
>NA|TRBV5-1|NA|TRBJ2-2
CASSLSGAGSNTGELFF
TGCGCCAGCAGCTTGTCTGGGGCGGGGTCGAACACCGGGGAGCTGTTTTTT
>NA|TRBV5-1|NA|TRBJ1-2
CASSLSGAGGYTF
TGCGCCAGCAGCTTGTCAGGGGCGGGTGGCTACACCTTC
>NA|TRBV21-1|NA|TRBJ1-6
CASSKGYRRLNSPLHF
TGTGCCAGCAGCAAAGGATATCGGCGGCTGAATTCACCCCTCCACTTT